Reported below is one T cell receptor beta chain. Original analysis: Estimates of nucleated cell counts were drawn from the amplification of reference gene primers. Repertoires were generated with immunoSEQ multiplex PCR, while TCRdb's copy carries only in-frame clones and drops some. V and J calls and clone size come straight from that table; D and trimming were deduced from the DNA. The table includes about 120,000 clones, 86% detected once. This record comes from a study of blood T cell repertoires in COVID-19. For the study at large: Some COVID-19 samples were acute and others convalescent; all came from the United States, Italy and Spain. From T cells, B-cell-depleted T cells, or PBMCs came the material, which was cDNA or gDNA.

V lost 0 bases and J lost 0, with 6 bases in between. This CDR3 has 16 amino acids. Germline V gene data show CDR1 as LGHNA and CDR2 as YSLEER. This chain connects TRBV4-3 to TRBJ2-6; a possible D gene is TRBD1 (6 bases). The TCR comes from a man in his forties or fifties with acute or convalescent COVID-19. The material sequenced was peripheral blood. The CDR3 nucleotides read TGCGCCAGCAGCCAAGAACAGGGCTCTGGGGCCAACGTCCTGACTTTC. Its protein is CASSQEQGSGANVLTF.